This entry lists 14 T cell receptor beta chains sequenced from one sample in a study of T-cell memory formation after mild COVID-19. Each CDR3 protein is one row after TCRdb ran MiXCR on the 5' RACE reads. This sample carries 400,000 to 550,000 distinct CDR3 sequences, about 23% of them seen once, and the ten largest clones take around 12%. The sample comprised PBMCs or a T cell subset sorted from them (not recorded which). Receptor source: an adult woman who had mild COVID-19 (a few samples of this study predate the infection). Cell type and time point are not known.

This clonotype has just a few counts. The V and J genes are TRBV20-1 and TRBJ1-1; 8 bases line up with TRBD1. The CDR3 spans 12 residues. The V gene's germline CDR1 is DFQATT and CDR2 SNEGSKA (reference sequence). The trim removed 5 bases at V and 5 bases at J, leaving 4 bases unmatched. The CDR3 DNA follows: TGCAGTGCTTGGACAGGGAGGACTGAAGCTTTCTTT. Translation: CSAWTGRTEAFF.

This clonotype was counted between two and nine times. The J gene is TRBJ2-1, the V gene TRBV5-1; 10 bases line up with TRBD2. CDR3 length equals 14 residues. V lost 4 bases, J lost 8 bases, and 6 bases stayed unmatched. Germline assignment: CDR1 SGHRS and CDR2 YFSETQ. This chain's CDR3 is CASSEGTSVDEQFF. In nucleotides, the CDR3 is TGCGCCAGCAGCGAGGGGACTAGCGTCGATGAGCAGTTCTTC.

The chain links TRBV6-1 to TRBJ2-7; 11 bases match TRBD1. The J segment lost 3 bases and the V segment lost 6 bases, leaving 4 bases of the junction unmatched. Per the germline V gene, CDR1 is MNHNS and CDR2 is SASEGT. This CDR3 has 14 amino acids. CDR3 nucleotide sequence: TGTGCCAGCAGAAGGACAGGGGGCATCTACGAGCAGTACTTC. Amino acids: CASRRTGGIYEQYF.

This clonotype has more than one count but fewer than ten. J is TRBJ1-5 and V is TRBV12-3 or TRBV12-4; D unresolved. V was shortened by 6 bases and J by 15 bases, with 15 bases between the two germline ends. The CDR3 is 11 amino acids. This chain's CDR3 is CASREGGDPHF. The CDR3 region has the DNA TGTGCCAGCAGGGAGGGCGGAGACCCGCATTTT.

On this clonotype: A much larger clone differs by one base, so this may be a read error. This CDR3 is CASSLDMALAKNIQYF. The CDR3 DNA sequence: TGCGCCAGCAGCTTGGACATGGCCTTAGCCAAAAACATTCAGTACTTC. The chain is built from TRBV5-1 and TRBJ2-4; D remains unclear. Germline V gene data show CDR1 as SGHRS and CDR2 as YFSETQ. Trimming stripped 0 bases from V and 0 bases from J, with 10 bases between. The CDR3 is made up of 16 amino acids.

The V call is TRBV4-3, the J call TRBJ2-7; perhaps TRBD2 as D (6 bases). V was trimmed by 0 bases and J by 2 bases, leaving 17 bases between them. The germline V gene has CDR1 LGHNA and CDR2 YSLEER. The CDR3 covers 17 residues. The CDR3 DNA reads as TGCGCCAGCAGCCAAGAGGGTGCGGGACTTGGAGCCTACGAGCAGTACTTC. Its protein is CASSQEGAGLGAYEQYF.

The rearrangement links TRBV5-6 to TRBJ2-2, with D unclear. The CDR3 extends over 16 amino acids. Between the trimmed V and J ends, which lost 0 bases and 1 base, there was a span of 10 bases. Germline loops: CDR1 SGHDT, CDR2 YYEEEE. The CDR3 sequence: CASSLAVGWNTGELFF. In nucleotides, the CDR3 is TGTGCCAGCAGCTTGGCCGTGGGGTGGAACACCGGGGAGCTGTTTTTT.

Here the CDR3 reads CASSPEGQGANNSPLHF. The CDR3 nucleotides are TGTGCCAGCTCACCAGAGGGACAGGGGGCCAATAATTCACCCCTCCACTTT. The chain recombines TRBV18 with TRBJ1-6; 12 bases match TRBD1. CDR3 length equals 17 residues. V lost 2 bases, J lost 5 bases, and 4 bases stayed unmatched. Germline loops: CDR1 KGHSH, CDR2 LQKENI.

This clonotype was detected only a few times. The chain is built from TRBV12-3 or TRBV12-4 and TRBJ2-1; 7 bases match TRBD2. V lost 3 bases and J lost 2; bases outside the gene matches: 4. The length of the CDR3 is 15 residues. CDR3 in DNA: TGTGCCAGCAGTTTCGGGGGAGGGGCCTACAATGAGCAGTTCTTC. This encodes CASSFGGGAYNEQFF.

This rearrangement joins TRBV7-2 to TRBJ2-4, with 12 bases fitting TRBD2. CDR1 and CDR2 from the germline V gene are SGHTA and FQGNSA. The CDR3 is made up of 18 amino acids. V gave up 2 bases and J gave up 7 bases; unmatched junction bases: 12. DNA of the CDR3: TGTGCCAGCAGCTTACGCGTCCCTACTAGCGGGGGGTTGAACATTCAGTACTTC. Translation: CASSLRVPTSGGLNIQYF.

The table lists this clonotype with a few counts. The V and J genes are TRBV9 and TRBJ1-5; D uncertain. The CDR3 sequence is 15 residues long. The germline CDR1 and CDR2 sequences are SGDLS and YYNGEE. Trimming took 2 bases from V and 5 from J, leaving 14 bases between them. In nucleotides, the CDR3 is TGTGCCAGCAGCGTTAATGGTGGGTATTATCAGCCCCAGCATTTT. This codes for CASSVNGGYYQPQHF.

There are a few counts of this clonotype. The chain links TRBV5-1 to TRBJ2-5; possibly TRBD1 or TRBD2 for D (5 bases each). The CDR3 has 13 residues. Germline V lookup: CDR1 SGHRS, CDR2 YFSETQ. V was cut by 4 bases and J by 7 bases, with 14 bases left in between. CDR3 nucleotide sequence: TGCGCCAGCAGCACCGGGACCGAGGGGACCCAGTACTTC. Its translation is CASSTGTEGTQYF. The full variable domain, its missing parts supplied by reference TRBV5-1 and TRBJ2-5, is KAGVTQTPRYLIKTRGQQVTLSCSPISGHRSVSWYQQTPGQGLQFLFEYFSETQRNKGNFPGRFSGRQFSNSRSEMNVSTLELGDSALYLCASSTGTEGTQYFGPGTRLLVL.

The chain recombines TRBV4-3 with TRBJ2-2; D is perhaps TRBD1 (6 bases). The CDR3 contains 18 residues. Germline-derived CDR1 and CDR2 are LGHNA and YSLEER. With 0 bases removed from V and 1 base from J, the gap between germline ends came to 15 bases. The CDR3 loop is CASSQESYWDKNTGELFF. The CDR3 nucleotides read TGCGCCAGCAGCCAAGAATCGTATTGGGACAAGAACACCGGGGAGCTGTTTTTT.

The CDR3 region is CASNRDRGLEKLFF. CDR3 nucleotide sequence: TGTGCCAGCAACCGAGACAGGGGGCTTGAAAAACTGTTTTTT. This rearrangement joins TRBV6-6 to TRBJ1-4; 10 bases agree with TRBD1. The CDR3 is 14 amino acids. In germline, CDR1 is MNHNY, CDR2 SVGAGI (reference sequence). The ends lost 7 bases at V and 7 bases at J; junction bases unmatched: 6.